A selection of T cell receptor beta chains follows, all from one sample in a study of shared clonotypes between healthy human individuals. TCRdb's copy holds only in-frame clones and misses some; the assay was immunoSEQ multiplex PCR. Among around 610,000 clones listed, approximately 96% were seen once. Sequenced input: naive CD8+ T cells sorted from blood. All receptors come from a woman aged 25 to 39 in good health. The CDR3 runs from the conserved cysteine through the conserved F or W. A D gene is named only where the DNA matches it firmly. A row's size may be missing; if present it is once, few, many or a size class.

d_call	v_call	clone_size	j_call	cdr3_nt	cdr3_aa
TRBD2	TRBV7-2	NA	TRBJ2-5	TGTGCCAGCAGCTTATCTTCTAGCGGGCTGGAGACCCAGTACTTC	CASSLSSSGLETQYF
TRBD2	TRBV7-9	NA	TRBJ2-3	TGTGCCAGCAGCTTTTGGACTAGCGGGACCACAGATACGCAGTATTTT	CASSFWTSGTTDTQYF
NA	TRBV9	NA	TRBJ2-1	TGTGCCAGCAGCGTTGAGCGTGAGCAGTTCTTC	CASSVEREQFF
NA	TRBV19	NA	TRBJ2-7	TGTGCCAGTAGTATTCGGGCGTCGGAGAACTACGAGCAGTACTTC	CASSIRASENYEQYF
NA	TRBV11-2	NA	TRBJ1-1	TGTGCCAGCAGCCTTGGACCGGGGTCCGCGGCCTCTGAAGCTTTCTTT	CASSLGPGSAASEAFF
NA	TRBV19	NA	TRBJ2-7	TGTGCCGGGGGCGAATCCTACGAGCAGTACTTC	CAGGESYEQYF
NA	TRBV27	NA	TRBJ2-1	TGTGCCAGCAGTTTATCAATACCTTGGGATGAGCAGTTCTTC	CASSLSIPWDEQFF
NA	TRBV27	NA	TRBJ1-1	TGTGCCAGCAGTTCACCGGGCACTGAAGCTTTCTTT	CASSSPGTEAFF
NA	TRBV7-3	NA	TRBJ2-1	TGTGCCAGCAGCTTAACGGGGGATGCCTACAATGAGCAGTTCTTC	CASSLTGDAYNEQFF
NA	TRBV19	NA	TRBJ2-1	TGTGCCAGTAGCCCGGGACTTTGGAGCTCCTACAATGAGCAGTTCTTC	CASSPGLWSSYNEQFF
NA	TRBV19	NA	TRBJ1-3	TGTGCCAGTAGTTGGGACGGTGGAAACACCATATATTTT	CASSWDGGNTIYF
TRBD1	TRBV5-5	NA	TRBJ1-2	TGTGCCAGCAGCTTGGACAGGGGGTATGGCTACACCTTC	CASSLDRGYGYTF
TRBD1	TRBV19	few	TRBJ1-5	TGTGCCAGTAGGTCACCGGGACAGGGGATTCAGCCCCAGCATTTT	CASRSPGQGIQPQHF
NA	TRBV15	NA	TRBJ1-2	TGTGCCACCAGCAGAGTGGAGGGGGTGGTCGACGACTATGGCTACACCTTC	CATSRVEGVVDDYGYTF
TRBD2	TRBV19	NA	TRBJ2-6	TGTGCCAGTAGAGCCCCGACTAGCGGGTCTATCAGCTCTGGGGCCAACGTCCTGACTTTC	CASRAPTSGSISSGANVLTF
NA	TRBV6-1	NA	TRBJ2-7	TGTGCCAGCAGTGAAAGATCGAGGTCGGAGCAGTACTTC	CASSERSRSEQYF
TRBD2	TRBV27	NA	TRBJ2-1	TGTGCCAGCAGTTTATACCCTGGACTAGCGGCTAACAATGAGCAGTTCTTC	CASSLYPGLAANNEQFF
NA	TRBV4-2	NA	TRBJ2-7	TGTGCCAGCAGCCAAGGGATTAGCGCCTCCTACGAGCAGTACTTC	CASSQGISASYEQYF
TRBD1	TRBV28	NA	TRBJ2-6	TGTGCCAGCAGTGGGACAGCCCCTTTGGCCGGGGCCAACGTCCTGACTTTC	CASSGTAPLAGANVLTF
NA	TRBV7-8	NA	TRBJ1-2	TGTGCCAGCAGCTTATTCCAGGGGTCGGGTGGCTACACCTTC	CASSLFQGSGGYTF
NA	TRBV28	NA	TRBJ2-3	TGTGCCAGCAGTTTACTCGTAACAGATACGCAGTATTTT	CASSLLVTDTQYF
NA	TRBV6-5	NA	TRBJ1-2	TGTGCCAGCAGGTTCCGGGACGAGTATTTC	CASRFRDEYF
TRBD2	TRBV9	once	TRBJ2-1	TGTGCCAGCACCCCGAGGGAGGGCTTAGCTGAGCAGTTCTTC	CASTPREGLAEQFF
NA	TRBV28	NA	TRBJ2-7	TGTGCCAGCAGTTTATCCCCCGGGGGGCGGGAGCAGTACTTC	CASSLSPGGREQYF
NA	TRBV15	NA	TRBJ2-3	TGTGCCACCAGCAGAGTAACGGGGGGCACAGATACGCAGTATTTT	CATSRVTGGTDTQYF
NA	TRBV5-1	NA	TRBJ2-7	TGCGCCAGCAGCCCCCGTGGTGGCAGCTCCTACGAGCAGTACTTC	CASSPRGGSSYEQYF
TRBD2	TRBV15	once	TRBJ2-7	TGTGCCACCAGCAGAGTAGGTAGCGGGAGCGGATTTGTGTACGAGCAGTACTTC	CATSRVGSGSGFVYEQYF